This T cell receptor beta chain was retrieved from a study of brain metastases from non-small cell lung cancer. Whole-study findings and limits: Paired brain metastases and primary tumors largely shared TCR repertoires. T-cell infiltration was lower in brain metastases than primaries (P < 0.001). T-cell clones appeared expanded in about two thirds of brain metastases relative to matched primary tumors.

TCRdb's copy holds only in-frame clones and misses some; the assay was immunoSEQ multiplex PCR. In the table there are nearly 450 clones, roughly 78% of which are singletons. A word on this clone: Antigen: not known. The junction departs from the called germline gene at one end, perhaps through a read error.

The CDR3 length is 16 residues. Germline lookup yields CDR1 SGDLS and CDR2 YYNGEE. Sequencing was done on a sample of tissue from a brain metastasis. The genes are TRBV9 and TRBJ2-5, with TRBD2 matching over 11 bases. The clonotype originates from a donor aged 40 or over with non-small cell lung cancer. The CDR3 DNA reads as TGTGCCCGCAGCGTAGCGGGAGGGGGCGGAGGAGAGACCCAGTACTTC. The encoded protein is CARSVAGGGGGETQYF.